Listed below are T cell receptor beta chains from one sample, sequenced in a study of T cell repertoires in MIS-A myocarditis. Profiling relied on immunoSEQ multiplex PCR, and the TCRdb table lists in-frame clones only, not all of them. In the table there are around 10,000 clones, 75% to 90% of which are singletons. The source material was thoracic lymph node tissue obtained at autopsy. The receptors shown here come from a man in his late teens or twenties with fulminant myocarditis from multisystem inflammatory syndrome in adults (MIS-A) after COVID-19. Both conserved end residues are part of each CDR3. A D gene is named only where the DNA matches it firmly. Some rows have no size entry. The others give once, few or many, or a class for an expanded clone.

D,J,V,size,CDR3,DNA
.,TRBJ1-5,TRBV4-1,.,CASSQKGEGRRANQPQHF,TGCGCCAGCAGCCAAAAAGGCGAGGGGCGGCGGGCCAATCAGCCCCAGCATTTT
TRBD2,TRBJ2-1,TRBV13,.,CASSSPGTSGGSSYNEQFF,TGTGCCAGCAGCTCACCCGGGACTAGCGGGGGCAGCTCCTACAATGAGCAGTTCTTC
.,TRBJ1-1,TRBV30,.,CAWSEGFTEAFF,TGTGCCTGGAGTGAAGGGTTCACTGAAGCTTTCTTT
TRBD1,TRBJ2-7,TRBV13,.,CASSLEGARSYEQYF,TGTGCCAGCAGCTTAGAGGGGGCCCGTTCCTACGAGCAGTACTTC
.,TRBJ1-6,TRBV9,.,CASSAEGAGAFNSPLHF,TGTGCCAGCAGCGCGGAAGGGGCAGGGGCCTTTAATTCACCCCTCCACTTT
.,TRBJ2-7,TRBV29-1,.,CSVVKGDPSEQYF,TGCAGCGTTGTGAAAGGAGATCCCTCCGAGCAGTACTTC
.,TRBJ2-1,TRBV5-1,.,CASSLGQTYNEQFF,TGCGCCAGCAGCCTAGGACAAACCTACAATGAGCAGTTCTTC
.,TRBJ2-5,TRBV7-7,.,CASSGGQGPQETQYF,TGTGCTAGCAGCGGGGGACAGGGACCCCAAGAGACCCAGTACTTC
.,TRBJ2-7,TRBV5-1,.,CASSLVGSLYEQYF,TGCGCCAGCAGCTTGGTGGGCTCCCTATACGAGCAGTACTTC
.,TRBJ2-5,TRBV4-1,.,CASSQRGQETQYF,TGCGCCAGCAGCCAACGGGGCCAAGAGACCCAGTACTTC
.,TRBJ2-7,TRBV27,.,CASSLISGRHEQYF,TGTGCCAGCAGTTTGATCTCAGGGAGGCACGAGCAGTACTTC
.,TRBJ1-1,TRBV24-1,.,CATIKQGSSTEAFF,TGTGCCACCATCAAACAGGGCTCGAGCACTGAAGCTTTCTTT
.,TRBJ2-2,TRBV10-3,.,CAISEVGLAGELFF,TGTGCCATCAGTGAGGTGGGGTTAGCCGGGGAGCTGTTTTTT
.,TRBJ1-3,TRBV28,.,CASSLRNTIYF,TGTGCCAGCAGTCTCCGAAACACCATATATTTT
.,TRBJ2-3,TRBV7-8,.,CASSLGFLGGTDTQYF,TGTGCCAGCAGCTTAGGGTTCCTGGGGGGCACAGATACGCAGTATTTT
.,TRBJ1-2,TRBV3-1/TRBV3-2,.,CASSQFGGHGYTF,TGTGCCAGCAGCCAGTTTGGCGGGCATGGCTACACCTTC
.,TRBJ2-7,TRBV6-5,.,CATETGNYEQYF,TGTGCCACCGAGACAGGAAACTACGAGCAGTACTTC
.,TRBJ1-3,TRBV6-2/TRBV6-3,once,CASSYPRDLLDTIYF,TGTGCCAGCAGCTATCCTCGGGACCTTCTCGACACCATATATTTT
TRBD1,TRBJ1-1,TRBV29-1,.,CSVAGRGLTEAFF,TGCAGCGTTGCGGGCAGGGGGCTCACTGAAGCTTTCTTT
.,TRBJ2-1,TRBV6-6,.,CASSPGFGEQFF,TGTGCCAGCAGTCCAGGGTTCGGAGAGCAGTTCTTC
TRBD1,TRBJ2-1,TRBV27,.,CASSLFAGQGNNEQFF,TGTGCCAGCAGTTTATTCGCGGGACAGGGCAACAATGAGCAGTTCTTC
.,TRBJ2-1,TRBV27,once,CASRFGTKGIYEQFF,TGTGCCAGCAGGTTCGGGACGAAGGGAATTTATGAGCAGTTCTTC
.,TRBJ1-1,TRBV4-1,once,CASSQEPGVGAFF,TGCGCCAGCAGCCAAGAACCGGGGGTTGGAGCTTTCTTT
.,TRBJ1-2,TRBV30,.,CAWRVGGGYTF,TGTGCCTGGAGGGTTGGGGGGGGCTACACCTTC
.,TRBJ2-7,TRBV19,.,CASSIVLDGEQYF,TGTGCCAGTAGTATAGTTCTGGATGGCGAGCAGTACTTC
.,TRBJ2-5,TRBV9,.,CASSPSGYGTETQYF,TGTGCCAGCAGCCCCAGCGGGTATGGTACAGAGACCCAGTACTTC
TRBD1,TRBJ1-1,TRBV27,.,CASSPGTGGAEAFF,TGTGCCAGCAGTCCCGGGACAGGGGGGGCCGAAGCTTTCTTT
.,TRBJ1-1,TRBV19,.,CASSITSTYTEAFF,TGTGCCAGTAGTATTACGAGTACGTACACTGAAGCTTTCTTT
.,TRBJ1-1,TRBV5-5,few,CASSLRHTDKNTEAFF,TGTGCCAGCAGCCTACGACACACAGACAAGAACACTGAAGCTTTCTTT
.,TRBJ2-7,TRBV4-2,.,CASSQDQKGLRQYF,TGTGCCAGCAGCCAAGATCAAAAGGGATTGAGGCAGTACTTC
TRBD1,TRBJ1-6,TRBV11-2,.,CASSPPTGENSPLHF,TGTGCCAGCAGCCCACCGACAGGGGAGAATTCACCCCTCCACTTT
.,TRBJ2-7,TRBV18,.,CASSPGHEQYF,TGTGCCAGCTCACCGGGACACGAGCAGTACTTC
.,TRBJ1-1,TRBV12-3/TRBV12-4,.,CASSFAVNTEAFF,TGTGCCAGCAGTTTCGCGGTGAACACTGAAGCTTTCTTT
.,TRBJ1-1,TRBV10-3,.,CAISESTGPEAFF,TGTGCCATCAGTGAGTCGACAGGACCTGAAGCTTTCTTT
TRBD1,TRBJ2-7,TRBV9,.,CASSLDRGQREQYF,TGTGCCAGCAGCCTTGACAGGGGGCAGAGGGAGCAGTACTTC
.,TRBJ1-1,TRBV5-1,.,CASRSRQPNTEAFF,TGCGCCAGCAGAAGCCGACAGCCGAACACTGAAGCTTTCTTT
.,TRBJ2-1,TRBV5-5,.,CASAIEVYNEQFF,TGTGCCAGCGCGATCGAGGTTTACAATGAGCAGTTCTTC
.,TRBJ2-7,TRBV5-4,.,CASSPPQGPGGPHEQYF,TGTGCCAGCAGCCCACCCCAGGGCCCGGGGGGCCCCCACGAGCAGTACTTC
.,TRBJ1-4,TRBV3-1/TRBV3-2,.,CASSRGFEDEKLFF,TGTGCCAGCAGCCGGGGGTTTGAGGATGAAAAACTGTTTTTT
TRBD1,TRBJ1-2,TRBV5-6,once,CASRRDRTGGYTF,TGTGCCAGCAGACGGGACAGGACGGGAGGCTACACCTTC
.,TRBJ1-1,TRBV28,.,CASSLTSFVGPNTEAFF,TGTGCCAGCAGTTTAACATCTTTCGTAGGCCCGAACACTGAAGCTTTCTTT
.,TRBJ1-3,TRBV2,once,CASGGDLSGNTIYF,TGTGCCAGCGGGGGGGACCTCTCTGGAAACACCATATATTTT
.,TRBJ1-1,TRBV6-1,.,CASSEPGRWDGDTEAFF,TGTGCCAGCAGTGAACCGGGGCGGTGGGACGGTGACACTGAAGCTTTCTTT
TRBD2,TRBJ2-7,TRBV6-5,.,CASSYSGTSYEQYF,TGTGCCAGCAGTTACTCCGGGACTAGCTACGAGCAGTACTTC
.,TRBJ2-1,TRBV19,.,CASSMPSSGPMDNEQFF,TGTGCCAGTAGTATGCCAAGCTCTGGGCCTATGGACAATGAGCAGTTCTTC
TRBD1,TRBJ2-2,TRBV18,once,CASSHRTGEEELFF,TGTGCCAGCTCACACAGGACAGGGGAGGAGGAGCTGTTTTTT
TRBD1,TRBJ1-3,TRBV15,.,CATEMDRGSGNTIYF,TGTGCCACCGAAATGGACAGGGGCTCTGGAAACACCATATATTTT
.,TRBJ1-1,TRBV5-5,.,CASSVGARGTEAFF,TGTGCCAGCAGCGTAGGGGCGCGAGGGACTGAAGCTTTCTTT
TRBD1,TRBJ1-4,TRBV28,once,CASTLGMQGQGFGEKLFF,TGTGCCAGCACCCTCGGGATGCAGGGACAGGGTTTTGGTGAAAAACTGTTTTTT